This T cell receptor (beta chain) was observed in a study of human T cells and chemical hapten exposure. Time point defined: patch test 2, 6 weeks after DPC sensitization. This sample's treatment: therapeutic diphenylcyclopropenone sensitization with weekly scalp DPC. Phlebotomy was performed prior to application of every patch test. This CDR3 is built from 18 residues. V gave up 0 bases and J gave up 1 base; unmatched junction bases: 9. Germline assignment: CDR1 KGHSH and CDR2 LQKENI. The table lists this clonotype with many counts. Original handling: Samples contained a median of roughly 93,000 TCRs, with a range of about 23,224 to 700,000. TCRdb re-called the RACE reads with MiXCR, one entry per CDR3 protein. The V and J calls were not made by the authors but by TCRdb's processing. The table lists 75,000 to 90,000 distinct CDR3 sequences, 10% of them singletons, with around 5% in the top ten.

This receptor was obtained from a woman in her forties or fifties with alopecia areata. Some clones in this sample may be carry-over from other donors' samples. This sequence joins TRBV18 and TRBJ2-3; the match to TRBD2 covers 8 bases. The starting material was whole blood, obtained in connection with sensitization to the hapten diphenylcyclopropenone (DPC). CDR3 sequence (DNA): TGTGCCAGCTCACCACCGGGTTTGGCGGGAGGTGGCACAGATACGCAGTATTTT. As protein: CASSPPGLAGGGTDTQYF.